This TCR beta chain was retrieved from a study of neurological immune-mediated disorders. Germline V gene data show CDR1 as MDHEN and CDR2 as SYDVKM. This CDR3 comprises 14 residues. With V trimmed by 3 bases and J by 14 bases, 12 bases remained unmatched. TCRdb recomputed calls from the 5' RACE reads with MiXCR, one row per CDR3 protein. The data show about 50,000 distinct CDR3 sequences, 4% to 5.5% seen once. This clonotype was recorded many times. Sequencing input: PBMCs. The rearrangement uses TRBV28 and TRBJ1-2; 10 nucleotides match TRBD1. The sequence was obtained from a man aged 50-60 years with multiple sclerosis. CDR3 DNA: TGTGCCAGCAGTTTCGTCCTCGGACAGGGGGGTTTTACCTTC. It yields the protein CASSFVLGQGGFTF.